The rows below give T cell receptor beta chains drawn from one sample of a study of identical twins. TCRdb reprocessed the 5' RACE reads with MiXCR, giving one entry per CDR3 protein. The table lists approximately 500,000 distinct CDR3 sequences, roughly 15% of them singletons, with more than 0.4% in the top ten. These data were also reused for a study on yellow fever vaccine responses in identical twins.

Sequenced sample: CD4+ T cells sorted from blood. Receptor source: a woman aged 18-29 years in good health. Each CDR3 is given with its conserved first and last residue.

cdr3_length v_call cdr3_aa
16 TRBV7-8 CASSLIPSGGHNEQFF
14 TRBV7-9 CASSRTGADTEAFF
14 TRBV28 CASSPGPQNTEAFF
12 TRBV5-1 CASSFGQEEAFF
15 TRBV15 CATSRDNGGNTEAFF
15 TRBV10-3 CAISEGISSGYGYTF
11 TRBV6-6 CASSYFGEQFF
13 TRBV5-6 CASSSGTVIGYTF
16 TRBV7-9 CASSLGSAYMNTEAFF
15 TRBV5-1 CASSPWGQSNYGYTF
17 TRBV18 CASSTNYAVAGANVLTF
15 TRBV20-1 CSAMDRGGPNYGYTF
14 TRBV20-1 CSARTGVAKNIQYF
14 TRBV12-3/TRBV12-4 CASSAGGRGTEAFF
17 TRBV28 CASSLYHTGGNTGELFF
14 TRBV9 CASSVGRNTGELFF
15 TRBV9 CASSAGGTGNTEAFF
15 TRBV7-8 CASSLGTGFHNEQFF
14 TRBV2 CASRAVTSTDTQYF
15 TRBV5-1 CASSLTRSSYNEQFF
13 TRBV29-1 CSVAGTTYNEQFF
13 TRBV5-1 CASSPPGSSEQYF
13 TRBV12-3/TRBV12-4 CASSLVNGLLGFF
19 TRBV5-1 CASSLGPRGIIGLWTEAFF
16 TRBV2 CASSERGDTPNQPQHF
16 TRBV10-3 CAISESWQSNNYGYTF
14 TRBV5-1 CASSLGGAMDTQYF
17 TRBV11-2 CASSLAPGQGGFNEQFF
18 TRBV10-3 CAISESAARPSDTGELFF
15 TRBV29-1 CSAVDFSGTYNEQFF
16 TRBV6-1 CASIGQPVYMNTEAFF
14 TRBV3-1 CASSQKGGGYEQYF
13 TRBV29-1 CSVALAAVKEQFF
13 TRBV2 CASKGTGVKTQYF
15 TRBV5-1 CASSRTGAGGETQYF
11 TRBV29-1 CSVEGSDTQYF
17 TRBV6-5 CASSYIPSGSSPETQYF
12 TRBV9 CASSPLGREQFF
16 TRBV6-1 CASSRRFPIVGQPQHF
16 TRBV28 CASSLPYRGLSYEQYF
14 TRBV12-3/TRBV12-4 CASSRQGAFQPQHF
14 TRBV7-9 CASSLSGQYNEQFF
16 TRBV12-3/TRBV12-4 CASRPGLAGSHNEQFF
13 TRBV12-3/TRBV12-4 CASRLSDWETQYF
15 TRBV6-5 CASSSPGGDSYEQYF
13 TRBV2 CASGGENTGELFF
17 TRBV7-9 CAISRGPRGFEGEKLFF
15 TRBV5-1 CASSSQGRVNSPLHF
16 TRBV5-1 CASSGAPVGSGSEAFF
14 TRBV19 CASSRTDATYEQYF
13 TRBV12-3/TRBV12-4 CASSPGDYTEAFF
15 TRBV5-1 CASSLGRSSTDTQYF